These 22 T cell receptor beta chains share one sample of origin, sequenced in a study of T-cell reconstitution after alpha-beta-depleted transplantation in children (dated by TCRdb to 2016 to 2017). The library relied on PCR. The reads were generated on an Illumina HiSeq 2500. TCR library preparation used molecular barcoding, with unique molecular identifiers applied to normalize quantification of the TCRbeta repertoire. Through fastp at Q25 and MiXCR, TCRdb rebuilt clones from the public reads, retaining in-frame beta chains. Every entry covers one CDR3 protein and lists the most common genes and DNA from its rows. The sample has roughly 220,000 distinct CDR3 sequences on record, about 8.7% of them singletons. Roughly a third of the sample is in the top ten clones. Per the publication, the treatment or condition label means: allogeneic hematopoietic cell transplantation with graft depleted of TCRalphabeta T cells and CD19 B cells.

This specimen was PBMCs, mostly from graft donor cells, taken 360 days after TCRalphabeta/CD19-depleted stem cell transplant. These receptors were collected from a male patient aged 2-10 years who had a stem cell transplant for acute myeloid leukemia, so the T cells may come from the graft donor.

This clonotype was detected many times. The chain recombines TRBV29-1 with TRBJ2-1, with 8 bases lining up with TRBD2. Trimming cost V 3 bases and J 4 bases; bases outside gene matches: 5. The CDR3 is 14 amino acids. The germline V gene encodes CDR1 SQVTM and CDR2 ANQGSEA. The chain's CDR3 is CSVDWAGGYNEQFF. The CDR3 DNA follows: TGCAGCGTTGACTGGGCGGGGGGTTACAATGAGCAGTTCTTC.

This clonotype has ten or more counts. The genes are TRBV5-1 and TRBJ2-5; D gene unclear. The V gene's germline CDR1 is SGHRS and CDR2 YFSETQ. This CDR3 contains 13 residues. V was cut by 0 bases and J by 3 bases, with 6 bases left in between. The CDR3 region has the DNA TGCGCCAGCAGCTTGGGATGGGAAGAGACCCAGTACTTC. Translated: CASSLGWEETQYF.

This clonotype was seen many times. The chain couples TRBV6-5 to TRBJ1-4; 9 nucleotides agree with TRBD1. Trimming removed 6 bases from V and 8 bases from J; junction bases left unmatched: 7. CDR1 is MNHEY and CDR2 is SVGAGI in the germline V gene. The CDR3 extends over 14 amino acids. CDR3 loop: CASRPDRGNEKLFF. In DNA, the CDR3 is TGTGCCAGCAGACCCGACAGGGGGAACGAAAAACTGTTTTTT.

This clonotype was detected many times. The gene calls are TRBV27 and TRBJ2-1, with 9 bases lining up with TRBD2. CDR3 length equals 15 residues. Looked up from germline, CDR1 is MNHEY and CDR2 is SMNVEV (reference sequence). The V segment lost 4 bases and the J segment 7 bases; nucleotides outside the gene matches: 8. The CDR3 bases are TGTGCCAGCAGTTACAGCGGGGGGCTCCAGAATGAGCAGTTCTTC. This encodes CASSYSGGLQNEQFF.

The chain couples TRBV7-8 to TRBJ1-1; D remains unclear. The CDR3 has 14 residues. The germline V and J ends were trimmed by 1 base and 1 base, with 7 bases remaining between them. The germline V gene encodes CDR1 SGHVS and CDR2 FQNEAQ. CDR3 loop: CASSLGEKNTEAFF. DNA of the CDR3: TGTGCCAGCAGCTTAGGGGAGAAGAACACTGAAGCTTTCTTT. Full variable domain (missing parts from reference TRBV7-8 and TRBJ1-1): GAGVSQSPRYKVAKRGQDVALRCDPISGHVSLFWYQQALGQGPEFLTYFQNEAQLDKSGLPSDRFFAERPEGSVSTLKIQRTQQEDSAVYLCASSLGEKNTEAFFGQGTRLTVV.

This clonotype was counted many times. V gene TRBV7-9 combines with J gene TRBJ1-3, with a weak D call TRBD1 (5 bases). The germline V gene encodes CDR1 SEHNR and CDR2 FQNEAQ (reference sequence). This CDR3 is built from 18 residues. V dropped 3 bases and J dropped 0 bases, with 18 bases sitting between them. The CDR3 here is CASSFPGEGTSSGNTIYF. Here the CDR3 DNA reads TGTGCCAGCAGCTTTCCCGGGGAGGGGACTAGCTCTGGAAACACCATATATTTT.

There are many counts of this clonotype. The chain carries TRBV12-3 or TRBV12-4 and TRBJ1-2; a possible D gene is TRBD1 (5 bases). This CDR3 has 13 residues. Between the trimmed V and J ends, which lost 6 bases and 8 bases, there was a span of 16 bases. The CDR3 coding sequence is TGTGCCAGCAGCCAACGGGGGGGAGGCGGCTACACCTTC. Translated: CASSQRGGGGYTF.

This clonotype was seen repeatedly, ten times or more. The genes are TRBV4-1 and TRBJ2-5; D might be TRBD1 (5 bases). Trimming removed 0 bases from V and 5 bases from J, with 10 bases in between. Germline assignment: CDR1 MGHRA and CDR2 YSYEKL. The CDR3 is made up of 14 amino acids. CDR3 in DNA: TGCGCCAGCAGCCAAGACAGGGTAGAGGAGACCCAGTACTTC. Translated: CASSQDRVEETQYF.

This clonotype was recorded a few times. V and J are TRBV18 and TRBJ2-6, with D possibly matching TRBD2 (5 bases). The germline V and J ends were trimmed by 2 bases and 3 bases, with 11 bases remaining between them. CDR3 length: 16 amino acids. Per the germline V gene, CDR1 is KGHSH and CDR2 is LQKENI. The CDR3 is CASSPRPGNGANVLTF. For the CDR3, the DNA is TGTGCCAGCTCACCAAGACCGGGAAATGGGGCCAACGTCCTGACTTTC.

This clonotype showed up many times. This sequence joins TRBV12-3 or TRBV12-4 and TRBJ2-3; 11 positions match TRBD1. The CDR3 is 15 residues long. The V segment lost 4 bases and the J segment 2 bases; nucleotides outside the gene matches: 2. CDR3 sequence reads: CASSSGQGVTDTQYF. In DNA, the CDR3 is TGTGCCAGCAGTTCGGGACAGGGGGTCACAGATACGCAGTATTTT.

This clonotype came up a few times. V gene TRBV27 combines with J gene TRBJ2-2; 8 nucleotides align to TRBD2. Germline CDR1 and CDR2: MNHEY and SMNVEV (reference sequence). The trim removed 4 bases at V and 3 bases at J, leaving 16 bases unmatched. The CDR3 spans 19 residues. CDR3 sequence: CASSSPLLPGLGYTGELFF. CDR3 bases: TGTGCCAGCAGTTCCCCCCTCCTCCCGGGACTAGGGTACACCGGGGAGCTGTTTTTT.

This clonotype was picked up a small number of times. The chain links TRBV20-1 to TRBJ2-3, with 8 bases lining up with TRBD2. V shed 5 bases and J 6 bases; nucleotides not matched to a gene: 13. The CDR3 loop spans 15 amino acids. Per germline, CDR1 DFQATT and CDR2 SNEGSKA (reference sequence). The CDR3 protein is CSAPAASGSEDTQYF. Here the CDR3 DNA reads TGCAGTGCTCCGGCGGCGAGCGGGAGTGAGGATACGCAGTATTTT.

This clonotype was recorded many times. The rearrangement joins TRBV5-1 to TRBJ2-5; D assignment may be TRBD1 or TRBD2 (5 bases each). The CDR3 sequence is 14 residues long. Looked up from germline, CDR1 is SGHRS and CDR2 is YFSETQ. The V and J ends lost 3 bases and 5 bases respectively, with 14 bases between them. In nucleotides, the CDR3 is TGCGCCAGCAGCTCCCCAGGGAGCCGGGAGACCCAGTACTTC. Protein sequence: CASSSPGSRETQYF.

The V gene is TRBV20-1, the J gene TRBJ2-1, with TRBD1 matching over 10 bases. Trimming cost V 6 bases and J 6 bases; bases outside gene matches: 11. The CDR3 totals 15 residues. Per the germline V gene, CDR1 is DFQATT and CDR2 is SNEGSKA (reference sequence). The CDR3 DNA follows: TGCAGTGCCGACCCCTGGACAGGGGGGCCCAATGAGCAGTTCTTC. Protein sequence: CSADPWTGGPNEQFF.

V is TRBV18 and J is TRBJ2-7; 8 bases are a match to TRBD1. Germline CDR1 reads KGHSH; CDR2 reads LQKENI. The CDR3 loop spans 13 amino acids. V shed 6 bases, J shed 1 base, and the junction held 2 bases outside the gene matches. Written as DNA, the CDR3 is TGTGCCAGCTCTGGACAGGGTTCCTACGAGCAGTACGTC. This gives the protein CASSGQGSYEQYV.

V usage is TRBV12-3 or TRBV12-4 and J usage is TRBJ1-5; 10 nucleotides match TRBD1. V gave up 5 bases and J gave up 1 base; unmatched junction bases: 11. The CDR3 covers 18 residues. This CDR3 reads CASSDRDRGSRSNQPQHF. The CDR3 DNA is TGTGCCAGCAGTGACCGGGACAGGGGCTCTCGAAGCAATCAGCCCCAGCATTTT.

The gene calls are TRBV6-1 and TRBJ1-5; a possible D gene is TRBD1 (5 bases). The V and J ends lost 6 bases and 5 bases respectively, with 20 bases between them. The CDR3 consists of 16 residues. Germline CDR1 and CDR2: MNHNS and SASEGT. CDR3 sequence: CASRPSGTGGDQPQHF. The CDR3 DNA reads as TGTGCCAGCAGGCCTTCCGGGACCGGTGGAGATCAGCCCCAGCATTTT.

The sample holds a few counts of this clonotype. The chain carries TRBV29-1 and TRBJ2-7; 14 nucleotides agree with TRBD2. Germline V gene data show CDR1 as SQVTM and CDR2 as ANQGSEA. The CDR3 runs to 16 residues. The chain's CDR3 is CRNRGGQTSGRDEQYF. The CDR3 nucleotides are TGCAGAAACCGGGGTGGCCAGACTAGCGGGAGGGACGAGCAGTACTTC.

The CDR3 sequence: CSARRDRGNGGYTF. CDR3 nucleotide sequence: TGCAGTGCTAGAAGGGACAGGGGGAATGGTGGCTACACCTTC. The V gene is TRBV20-1, the J gene TRBJ1-2; TRBD1 agrees at 11 bases. V lost 2 bases, J lost 7 bases, and 6 bases stayed unmatched. The CDR3 contains 14 residues. Germline-derived CDR1 and CDR2 are DFQATT and SNEGSKA (reference sequence).

CDR3 nucleotides: TGTGCCAGCATACGGGTTACCGGGGAGCTGTTTTTT. It specifies CASIRVTGELFF. The gene calls are TRBV2 and TRBJ2-2; D is uncertain. Trimming removed 7 bases at V and 5 bases at J, with 8 bases between. CDR1 SNHLY and CDR2 FYNNEI come from the germline V gene. The CDR3 is made up of 12 amino acids.

A note on this clonotype: Relative to the germline gene, one junction end is altered; a read error may explain this. The chain uses TRBV5-1 and TRBJ1-1; TRBD1 matches at 7 bases. Germline V gene lookup returns CDR1 SGHRS and CDR2 YFSETQ. This CDR3 has 13 amino acids. CDR3 nucleotides: TGCGCCAGCAGGTTACAGGGGAACTCTGAAGCTTTCTTT. This translates into CASRLQGNSEAFF.

The V and J genes are TRBV5-1 and TRBJ2-7, with 8 bases matching TRBD2. Germline V gives CDR1 SGHRS, CDR2 YFSETQ. The trim removed 0 bases at V and 4 bases at J, leaving 12 bases unmatched. CDR3 size: 17 residues. CDR3 sequence (DNA): TGCGCCAGCAGCTTGGGGCATCGACCTAGCGGGTCTTACGAGCAGTACTTC. Translating gives CASSLGHRPSGSYEQYF.